The present TCR beta chain was sequenced within a study of read filtering for tumor transcriptome and immune sequencing. Study at large: RNA-seq yielded only about 75 to 1273 TCR reads, IR-seq about 4 to 10.27 million.

This clonotype was recorded many times. From roughly 390 ng of RNA, a library with molecular barcoded alpha/delta and beta/gamma adaptors was made. One entry per CDR3 protein, called by TCRdb with MiXCR from the reads. The data contain over 45,000 distinct CDR3 sequences, approximately 12% of them seen just once; the ten biggest clones take up 14% to 15%. Trimming pared 2 bases from V and 7 bases from J, leaving 15 bases between. Per germline, CDR1 SGHAT and CDR2 FQNNGV. There are 15 residues in the CDR3. The chain employs TRBV11-2 and TRBJ2-1, with D tentatively TRBD2 (6 bases). This TCR was recovered from a donor older than 35 with multiple myeloma. What was sequenced was a population of CD138-negative cells sorted from bone marrow. The CDR3 spells CASSLTLEGSNEQFF. The CDR3 DNA is TGTGCCAGCAGCTTAACCCTGGAGGGGTCGAATGAGCAGTTCTTC.